Shown below are 24 T cell receptor beta chains from a single sample sequenced in a study of post-analysis software for immune sequencing data. Unique-molecular-identifier-tagged TCR beta cDNA libraries were used. TCRdb re-derived calls from the PCR reads in MiXCR, one entry per CDR3 protein. The table has about half a million distinct CDR3 sequences, over 35% seen once. These TCRs' antigens remain unknown. Findings and limits, study-wide: Patients used about 5 TRBV segments, including TRBV5-6, TRBV5-1 and TRBV20-1, more often than controls.

Material for sequencing was blood. All receptors come from a girl between 5 and 17 years old with multiple sclerosis.

This clonotype has just a few counts. The chain joins TRBV10-3 to TRBJ1-4; D remains ambiguous. This CDR3 comprises 14 residues. Germline V gene data show CDR1 as ENHRY and CDR2 as SYGVKD. Trimming shortened V by 2 bases and J by 0 bases, and 4 bases separated the two germline ends. CDR3 protein: CAISETATNEKLFF. The CDR3 DNA sequence: TGTGCCATCAGTGAGACAGCAACTAATGAAAAACTGTTTTTT.

CDR3 coding DNA: TGCAGCGTTGAATGGGGGGACTATGGCTACACCTTC. It is translated as CSVEWGDYGYTF. The rearrangement uses TRBV29-1 and TRBJ1-2, with D possibly being TRBD1 (5 bases). The V gene's germline CDR1 is SQVTM and CDR2 ANQGSEA. V was shortened by 2 bases and J by 3 bases, with 7 bases between the two germline ends. CDR3 size: 12 residues.

The gene calls are TRBV9 and TRBJ2-2; D unclear. This CDR3 spans 13 amino acids. V shed 1 base and J shed 1 base, with 2 bases lying between them. Germline CDR1 SGDLS, CDR2 YYNGEE. The CDR3 bases are TGTGCCAGCAGCGTACAGAACACCGGGGAGCTGTTTTTT. Translated: CASSVQNTGELFF.

This chain joins TRBV9 and TRBJ2-5; 9 bases are shared with TRBD2. With V trimmed by 0 bases and J by 0 bases, 15 bases remained unmatched. This CDR3 contains 20 residues. CDR1 is SGDLS, CDR2 YYNGEE, per germline. CDR3 DNA: TGTGCCAGCAGCGTAGCCCCCGCACGACTAGCGGCAAAGTACCAAGAGACCCAGTACTTC. Residues: CASSVAPARLAAKYQETQYF.

The V gene is TRBV29-1, the J gene TRBJ2-5; 7 bases are a match to TRBD1. CDR1 and CDR2 (germline): SQVTM, ANQGSEA. The CDR3 extends over 19 amino acids. Trimming at V came to 6 bases and at J to 1 base, leaving 23 bases not matched to a gene. DNA for the CDR3: TGCAGCGTCGCAACTGATGGGGGACAGACGAGAGTAATCCAAGAGACCCAGTACTTC. Encoded protein: CSVATDGGQTRVIQETQYF. The full variable domain, completed using reference TRBV29-1 and TRBJ2-5, is SAVISQKPSRDICQRGTSLTIQCQVDSQVTMMFWYRQQPGQSLTLIATANQGSEATYESGFVIDKFPISRPNLTFSTLTVSNMSPEDSSIYLCSVATDGGQTRVIQETQYFGPGTRLLVL.

This clonotype occurred a few times. This chain uses TRBV29-1 with TRBJ2-1; no firm D call. The CDR3 runs 15 residues. Germline V gene data show CDR1 as SQVTM and CDR2 as ANQGSEA. V dropped 3 bases and J dropped 5 bases, with 17 bases sitting between them. CDR3 residues: CSVERLLTRHNEQFF. DNA of the CDR3: TGCAGCGTTGAGAGGCTACTAACCAGACACAATGAGCAGTTCTTC.

The chain couples TRBV7-3 to TRBJ2-3, with D tentatively TRBD2 (5 bases). The CDR3 is 18 amino acids. Germline CDR1 SGHTA, CDR2 FQGTGA. V lost 1 base, J lost 2 bases, and 19 bases lay in between. The CDR3: CASSLNPTRREFTDTQYF. In nucleotides, the CDR3 is TGTGCCAGCAGCTTAAACCCCACCAGACGGGAATTCACAGATACGCAGTATTTT.

The rearrangement links TRBV2 to TRBJ2-5; 9 nucleotides agree with TRBD1. The J call is uncertain, as TRBJ2-7 better fits the DNA end. Germline CDR1 and CDR2: SNHLY and FYNNEI. The CDR3 is made up of 14 amino acids. The CDR3 loop reads CASSPGQGCYEQYF. The CDR3 DNA reads as TGTGCCAGCAGCCCGGGACAGGGTTGTTACGAGCAGTACTTC.

V usage is TRBV7-2 and J usage is TRBJ1-5; 9 bases agree with TRBD1. The V and J ends lost 1 base and 7 bases, in that order; junction bases with no gene match: 8. Germline CDR1 is SGHTA and CDR2 is FQGNSA. The CDR3 spans 16 residues. CDR3 sequence: CASSLVWDRVAQPQHF. The CDR3 DNA reads TGTGCCAGCAGCTTAGTTTGGGACAGGGTTGCCCAGCCCCAGCATTTT. Combining the CDR3 with reference TRBV7-2 and TRBJ1-5 gives the whole variable domain GAGVSQSPSNKVTEKGKDVELRCDPISGHTALYWYRQSLGQGLEFLIYFQGNSAPDKSGLPSDRFSAERTGGSVSTLTIQRTQQEDSAVYLCASSLVWDRVAQPQHFGDGTRLSIL.

This clonotype occurred a few times. This sequence joins TRBV12-3 or TRBV12-4 and TRBJ2-5, with TRBD1 matching over 7 bases. CDR3 size: 12 residues. The trim removed 6 bases at V and 3 bases at J, leaving 1 base unmatched. CDR3 in amino acids: CASRDREETQYF. The DNA of the CDR3 is TGTGCCAGCAGAGACAGGGAAGAGACCCAGTACTTC.

The chain joins TRBV7-3 to TRBJ2-1, with D hard to call. Germline CDR1 is SGHTA and CDR2 is FQGTGA. The ends were cut back, 4 bases at V and 4 bases at J, with 8 bases in the middle. The CDR3 spans 13 residues. The CDR3: CASSSIRYNEQFF. The DNA of the CDR3 is TGTGCCAGCAGCTCTATAAGGTACAATGAGCAGTTCTTC.

The chain is built from TRBV5-1 and TRBJ2-5; either TRBD1 or TRBD2 may fit D (5 bases each). V shed 0 bases and J shed 11 bases, with 17 bases lying between them. Germline values: CDR1 SGHRS, CDR2 YFSETQ. This CDR3 comprises 14 residues. CDR3 amino acids: CASSLDGAYNEQYF. CDR3 nucleotide sequence: TGCGCCAGCAGCTTGGACGGGGCTTACAATGAGCAGTACTTC.

This chain joins TRBV11-2 and TRBJ2-3; D possibly corresponds to TRBD2 (6 bases). V was shortened by 3 bases and J by 0 bases, with 13 bases between the two germline ends. Germline V CDR1 and CDR2: SGHAT, FQNNGV. The CDR3 is made up of 16 amino acids. In nucleotides, the CDR3 is TGTGCCAGCAGCTTTATCACGGAGGGAAGCACAGATACGCAGTATTTT. The encoded protein is CASSFITEGSTDTQYF.

This chain connects TRBV3-1 to TRBJ2-3; TRBD2 is a possible D gene (5 bases). There are 15 residues in the CDR3. The V end was cut by 2 bases, the J end by 1 base, with 10 bases between. The V gene's germline CDR1 is LGHDT and CDR2 YNNKEL (reference sequence). Written as DNA, the CDR3 is TGTGCCAGCAGCCAAAAGCGGTTTGGCACAGATACGCAGTATTTT. Translation gives CASSQKRFGTDTQYF.

The CDR3 DNA sequence: TGTGCCAGCAGCTTAGATACCCAGGATGGCTACACCTTC. It specifies CASSLDTQDGYTF. V gene TRBV11-2 combines with J gene TRBJ1-2; D unclear. The length of the CDR3 is 13 residues. The germline gives CDR1 SGHAT, CDR2 FQNNGV. V was cut by 0 bases and J by 6 bases, with 8 bases left in between.

The V and J genes are TRBV29-1 and TRBJ2-1, with D perhaps assigned TRBD1 or TRBD2 (7 bases each). The CDR3 totals 13 residues. The V and J ends lost 6 bases and 2 bases respectively, with 11 bases between them. CDR1 SQVTM and CDR2 ANQGSEA come from the germline V gene. The CDR3 DNA is TGCAGCGTCCAGGGGGGGGCCTACAATGAGCAGTTCTTC. Amino acid sequence: CSVQGGAYNEQFF.

This clonotype was seen more than once but under ten times. V usage is TRBV9 and J usage is TRBJ2-7; TRBD1 aligns across 7 bases. This CDR3 is 14 amino acids long. In germline, CDR1 is SGDLS, CDR2 YYNGEE. Germline trimming cut 4 bases from V and 3 bases from J; bases unmatched to any gene: 7. The DNA for the CDR3 is TGTGCCAGCAGCTCCAGGGGGATGGGCTACGAGCAGTACTTC. Translation gives CASSSRGMGYEQYF.

The chain has TRBV7-2 and TRBJ2-4; D gene unclear. The CDR3 totals 13 residues. CDR1 is SGHTA and CDR2 is FQGNSA in the germline V gene. V was trimmed by 4 bases and J by 6 bases, leaving 10 bases between them. The CDR3 DNA sequence: TGTGCCAGCAGCTCGAACCGGAGAAACATTCAGTACTTC. This codes for CASSSNRRNIQYF.

This clonotype was detected only once. The chain uses TRBV18 and TRBJ2-5, with a weak D call TRBD1 (6 bases). Germline assignment: CDR1 KGHSH and CDR2 LQKENI. The V and J ends lost 3 bases and 6 bases respectively, with 11 bases between them. This CDR3 is 13 amino acids long. The CDR3 protein is CASSPDSEKTQYF. CDR3 DNA sequence: TGTGCCAGCTCACCGGACAGCGAAAAGACCCAGTACTTC.

This clonotype was detected only a few times. This chain connects TRBV5-8 to TRBJ2-3; either TRBD1 or TRBD2 may supply D (5 bases each). This CDR3 has 16 residues. The germline gives CDR1 SGHTS, CDR2 YDEGEE. The V end was cut by 0 bases, the J end by 4 bases, with 15 bases between. The CDR3 bases are TGTGCCAGCAGCTTGGGGGACGGCAGGCCACCAGATACGCAGTATTTT. Protein sequence: CASSLGDGRPPDTQYF.

The chain links TRBV27 to TRBJ2-3; 12 bases line up with TRBD2. CDR1 MNHEY and CDR2 SMNVEV come from the germline V gene (reference sequence). After removal of 5 bases from V and 1 base from J, the junction contained 7 bases not matched to a gene. The CDR3 runs 17 residues. The CDR3 sequence: CASSPLLAGGRTDTQYF. The CDR3 DNA reads TGTGCCAGCAGTCCACTACTAGCGGGAGGCCGCACAGATACGCAGTATTTT.

This clonotype was picked up a small number of times. The chain recombines TRBV28 with TRBJ2-7, with D maybe TRBD2 (6 bases). The CDR3 is 14 amino acids. In germline, CDR1 is MDHEN, CDR2 SYDVKM. Trimming cost V 2 bases and J 4 bases, with 12 bases left between them. CDR3 coding DNA: TGTGCCAGCAGTTTACGGGAGTTGTGGTACGAGCAGTACTTC. Its protein product is CASSLRELWYEQYF.

The chain combines TRBV7-2 with TRBJ1-2, with a possible D match to TRBD1 (5 bases). The germline V gene has CDR1 SGHTA and CDR2 FQGNSA. There are 14 residues in the CDR3. Between the trimmed V and J ends, which lost 5 bases and 6 bases, there was a span of 16 bases. CDR3 protein: CASSPRPSGDGYTF. DNA for the CDR3: TGTGCCAGCAGCCCGAGGCCCTCGGGGGATGGCTACACCTTC.

This clonotype was counted only a few times. The chain employs TRBV5-1 and TRBJ1-4; a weak D match, TRBD1 (6 bases). Germline V gene sequence: CDR1 SGHRS, CDR2 YFSETQ. Trimming cost V 3 bases and J 4 bases, with 10 bases left between them. This CDR3 has 14 residues. This CDR3 reads CASSSDSFNEKLFF. As DNA, the CDR3 is TGCGCCAGCAGCTCGGACAGCTTTAATGAAAAACTGTTTTTT.